Listed here are 16 T cell receptor beta chains from one sample, sequenced in a study of T cells in Graves' hyperthyroidism and ophthalmopathy. The CDR3 regions of TCR beta were amplified from RNA transcripts. The HTBI primer set served for first-round RT-PCR of the TCR CDR3. MiXCR, applied by TCRdb to the multiplex PCR reads, yields one record per CDR3 protein. The sample has about 530,000 distinct CDR3 sequences; 17% are singletons. Sequenced sample: blood. The receptors here all came from a woman aged 18-35 years with Graves' ophthalmopathy.

This clonotype was recorded at least ten times. V usage is TRBV2 and J usage is TRBJ2-2; possibly TRBD1 for D (5 bases). Deletions cut 8 bases from V and 6 bases from J, with 13 bases between. This CDR3 has 13 residues. Per the germline V gene, CDR1 is SNHLY and CDR2 is FYNNEI. CDR3 amino acids: CASGKDKPGELFF. CDR3 nucleotide sequence: TGTGCCAGCGGAAAGGACAAACCCGGGGAGCTGTTTTTT.

This chain uses TRBV7-9 with TRBJ2-1, with D unresolved. V was shortened by 3 bases and J by 5 bases, with 11 bases between the two germline ends. CDR1 is SEHNR, CDR2 FQNEAQ, per germline (reference sequence). CDR3 size: 14 residues. The CDR3 DNA reads TGTGCCAGCAGCTTTGCCGGGTCCCACAATGAGCAGTTCTTC. Its translation is CASSFAGSHNEQFF.

This clonotype was counted a few times. The V gene is TRBV5-4, the J gene TRBJ2-1, with a possible D match to TRBD1 (6 bases). The V gene's germline CDR1 is SGHNT and CDR2 YYREEE (reference sequence). Trimming took off 2 bases at V and 0 bases at J, with 12 bases between the two ends. The CDR3 spans 16 residues. As DNA, the CDR3 is TGTGCCAGCAGCTTATTGGGGGCCGACTCCTACAATGAGCAGTTCTTC. Protein: CASSLLGADSYNEQFF.

This clonotype came up many times. J is TRBJ2-1 and V is TRBV11-2; a weak D match, TRBD2 (5 bases). This CDR3 is built from 11 residues. Germline loops: CDR1 SGHAT, CDR2 FQNNGV. V lost 5 bases and J lost 11, with 10 bases in between. The CDR3, as DNA: TGTGCCAGCAGCGCCCCGGGGAAGCAGTTCTTC. Protein sequence: CASSAPGKQFF.

The sample holds many counts of this clonotype. Its ends do not fully match the called genes, so a read error is possible. The CDR3 loop reads CANSEDTSSYNEQFF. CDR3 nucleotide sequence: TGTGCCAACAGTGAGGACACGAGCTCCTACAATGAGCAGTTCTTC. This chain connects TRBV2 to TRBJ2-1; tentatively, D is TRBD1 (5 bases). The CDR3 totals 15 residues. The germline V gene has CDR1 SNHLY and CDR2 FYNNEI.

This clonotype occurred a few times. The chain combines TRBV27 with TRBJ1-1, with TRBD1 as a possible D gene (6 bases). The V gene's germline CDR1 is MNHEY and CDR2 SMNVEV (reference sequence). This CDR3 is 15 amino acids long. Between the trimmed V and J ends, which lost 5 bases and 8 bases, there was a span of 21 bases. CDR3: CASSPSVGGLGEAFF. The DNA for the CDR3 is TGTGCCAGCAGTCCGTCGGTGGGGGGCCTTGGGGAAGCTTTCTTT.

This clonotype was seen repeatedly, ten times or more. V and J are TRBV7-2 and TRBJ2-7; a possible D gene is TRBD1 (6 bases). This CDR3 is 16 amino acids long. Germline lookup yields CDR1 SGHTA and CDR2 FQGNSA. V gave up 2 bases and J gave up 0 bases, with 14 bases separating them. The CDR3 sequence: CASSLRTGLFSYEQYF. The DNA of the CDR3 is TGTGCCAGCAGCTTAAGAACAGGGTTATTCTCCTACGAGCAGTACTTC.

There are many counts of this clonotype. The chain carries TRBV7-3 and TRBJ2-3, with D tentatively TRBD2 (6 bases). The CDR3 sequence is 14 residues long. Germline V CDR1 and CDR2: SGHTA, FQGTGA. V lost 5 bases to trimming and J lost 5 bases, with 14 bases between them. The CDR3, as DNA: TGTGCCAGCAGCCGGCCCGAGGAGGGAGATACGCAGTATTTT. This encodes CASSRPEEGDTQYF.

This clonotype was counted at least ten times. This chain links TRBV7-3 with TRBJ2-3; 8 nucleotides match TRBD2. Germline-derived CDR1 and CDR2 are SGHTA and FQGTGA. This CDR3 is built from 14 residues. Germline trimming cut 6 bases from V and 2 bases from J; bases unmatched to any gene: 4. The CDR3, as DNA: TGTGCCAGCAGTACTAGCGGACACACAGATACGCAGTATTTT. Translation gives CASSTSGHTDTQYF.

The chain carries TRBV5-1 and TRBJ2-5; 7 bases are shared with TRBD1. The CDR3 consists of 16 residues. Per the germline V gene, CDR1 is SGHRS and CDR2 is YFSETQ. V was clipped by 4 bases and J by 2 bases; unmatched bases: 11. CDR3 sequence reads: CASSPQLGTDQETQYF. Written as DNA, the CDR3 is TGCGCCAGCAGCCCGCAGTTGGGGACAGATCAAGAGACCCAGTACTTC.

This clonotype was seen at least ten times. V is TRBV13 and J is TRBJ2-1; 9 bases fit TRBD1. The ends lost 5 bases at V and 6 bases at J; junction bases unmatched: 8. This CDR3 has 15 amino acids. Germline CDR1 PRHDT, CDR2 FYEKMQ (reference sequence). The CDR3 is CASSRPGTGRNEQFF. The CDR3 nucleotides read TGTGCCAGCAGCCGTCCCGGGACAGGGCGCAATGAGCAGTTCTTC.

The chain is built from TRBV4-1 and TRBJ2-3; no firm D call. Germline CDR1 is MGHRA and CDR2 is YSYEKL. Trimming cost V 2 bases and J 2 bases, with 26 bases left between them. CDR3 length: 20 residues. CDR3 in amino acids: CASSQPRPEQPREYTDTQYF. The CDR3, as DNA: TGCGCCAGCAGCCAACCTCGTCCTGAACAGCCAAGGGAATACACAGATACGCAGTATTTT.

In its sample, this clonotype was seen many times. The chain links TRBV20-1 to TRBJ1-1; perhaps TRBD1 as D (6 bases). Germline V gene data show CDR1 as DFQATT and CDR2 as SNEGSKA (reference sequence). CDR3 length: 12 amino acids. V lost 2 bases and J lost 7, with 11 bases in between. The CDR3 DNA reads as TGCAGTGCTAGATCGGACAGCAGTGAAGCTTTCTTT. Protein product: CSARSDSSEAFF.

Only a few counts were recorded for this clonotype. CDR3 DNA sequence: TGTGCCAGTAGTCTACACGGACAGCTCAACACTGAAGCTTTCTTT. It yields the protein CASSLHGQLNTEAFF. This chain joins TRBV19 and TRBJ1-1; D might be TRBD1 (6 bases). CDR1 LNHDA and CDR2 SQIVND come from the germline V gene (reference sequence). Trimming left V 5 bases short and J 2 bases short, with 15 bases between. The CDR3 totals 15 residues.

This clonotype was found many times. V usage is TRBV20-1 and J usage is TRBJ2-3; no definite D call. This CDR3 contains 16 residues. Germline V gives CDR1 DFQATT, CDR2 SNEGSKA (reference sequence). The V end was cut by 5 bases, the J end by 2 bases, with 20 bases between. CDR3 coding DNA: TGCAGTGCTGGAATGGTCGGTTCTTCCTACACAGATACGCAGTATTTT. Translated: CSAGMVGSSYTDTQYF.

This clonotype came up many times. V usage is TRBV3-1 and J usage is TRBJ1-1; TRBD1 matches 9 bases. This CDR3 comprises 13 residues. V shed 6 bases, J shed 9 bases, and the junction held 8 bases outside the gene matches. From germline, CDR1 is LGHDT and CDR2 YNNKEL (reference sequence). CDR3 in amino acids: CASSRQGEGKAFF. Here the CDR3 DNA reads TGTGCCAGCAGTCGACAGGGGGAAGGAAAAGCTTTCTTT. Together with reference TRBV3-1 and TRBJ1-1, the CDR3 gives the full variable domain: DTAVSQTPKYLVTQMGNDKSIKCEQNLGHDTMYWYKQDSKKFLKIMFSYNNKELIINETVPNRFSPKSPDKAHLNLHINSLELGDSAVYFCASSRQGEGKAFFGQGTRLTVV.